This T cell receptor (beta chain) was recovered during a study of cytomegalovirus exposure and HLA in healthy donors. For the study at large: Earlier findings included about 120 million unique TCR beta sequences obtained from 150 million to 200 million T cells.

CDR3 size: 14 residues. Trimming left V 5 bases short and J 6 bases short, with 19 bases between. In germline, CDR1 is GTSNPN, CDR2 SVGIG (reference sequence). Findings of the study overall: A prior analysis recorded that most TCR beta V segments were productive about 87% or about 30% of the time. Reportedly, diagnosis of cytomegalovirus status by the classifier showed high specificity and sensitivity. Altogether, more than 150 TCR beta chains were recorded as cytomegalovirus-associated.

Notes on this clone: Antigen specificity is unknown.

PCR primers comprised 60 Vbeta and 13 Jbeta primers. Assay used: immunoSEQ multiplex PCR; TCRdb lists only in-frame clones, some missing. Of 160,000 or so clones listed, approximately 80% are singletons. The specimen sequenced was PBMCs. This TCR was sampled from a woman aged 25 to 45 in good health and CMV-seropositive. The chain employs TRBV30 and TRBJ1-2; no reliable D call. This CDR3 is CAWQMARGFDGYTF. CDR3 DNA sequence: TGTGCCTGGCAGATGGCACGGGGATTCGATGGCTACACCTTC.